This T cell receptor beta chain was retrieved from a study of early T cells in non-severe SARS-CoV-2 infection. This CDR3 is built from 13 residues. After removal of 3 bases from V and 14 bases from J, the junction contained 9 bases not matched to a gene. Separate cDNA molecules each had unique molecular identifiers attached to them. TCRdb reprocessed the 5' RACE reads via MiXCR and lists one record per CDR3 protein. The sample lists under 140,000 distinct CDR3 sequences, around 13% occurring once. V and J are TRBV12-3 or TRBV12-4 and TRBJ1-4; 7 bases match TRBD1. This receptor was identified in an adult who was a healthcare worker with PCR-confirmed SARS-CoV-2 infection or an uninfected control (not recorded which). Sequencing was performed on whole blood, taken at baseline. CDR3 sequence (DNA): TGTGCCAGCAGTTTTATAGGAGGGGGCCGGCTGTTTTTT. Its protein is CASSFIGGGRLFF.